A single sample gave rise to the 21 T cell receptor beta chains below, sequenced in a study of shared clonotypes between healthy human individuals. The method was immunoSEQ multiplex PCR; TCRdb's version includes in-frame clones alone and lacks a portion of them. Here the sample spans around 2.5 million clones, roughly 93% being singletons. Specimen: naive CD4+ T cells from PBMCs. The subset denotes: CD45RA+ positively selected. Source of these receptors: a man between 18 and 29 years old in good health. Some clones in this sample may be carry-over from other donors' samples.

This clone was observed a single time. The chain combines TRBV6-5 with TRBJ2-3; 15 positions match TRBD2. J lost 10 bases, V lost 4 bases, and 9 bases had no gene match. In germline, CDR1 is MNHEY, CDR2 SVGAGI. This CDR3 is built from 16 residues. The CDR3 bases are TGTGCCAGCAGTTGGACTAGCGGGAGGGCCCCTCCCCCGCAGTATTTT. The encoded protein is CASSWTSGRAPPPQYF.

The chain links TRBV6-5 to TRBJ1-2; TRBD1 agrees at 7 bases. Losses at the gene ends were 7 bases for V and 3 bases for J; bases not matched to a gene: 11. Germline values: CDR1 MNHEY, CDR2 SVGAGI. CDR3 length: 15 residues. CDR3 sequence (DNA): TGTGCCAGCACCGACAGGAGCAGGGGGTACTATGGCTACACCTTC. It encodes CASTDRSRGYYGYTF.

The genes are TRBV30 and TRBJ1-3; no clear D gene. CDR1 and CDR2 from the germline V gene are GTSNPN and SVGIG (reference sequence). V lost 4 bases, J lost 0 bases, and 10 bases lay in between. The CDR3 is 14 residues long. CDR3 in amino acids: CAWIPHLSGNTIYF. CDR3 DNA sequence: TGTGCCTGGATCCCGCACCTCTCTGGAAACACCATATATTTT.

This chain links TRBV7-9 with TRBJ2-7, with D possibly matching TRBD1 (6 bases). The V gene lost 5 bases and the J gene lost 5 bases, with 16 bases spanning the gap. CDR1 SEHNR and CDR2 FQNEAQ come from the germline V gene (reference sequence). CDR3 length: 14 residues. The CDR3 DNA reads TGTGCCAGCAGCCTGGGGGCCGGAGAAGACGAGCAGTACTTC. It encodes CASSLGAGEDEQYF. Full variable domain (rest looked up from reference TRBV7-9 and TRBJ2-7): DTGVSQNPRHKITKRGQNVTFRCDPISEHNRLYWYRQTLGQGPEFLTYFQNEAQLEKSRLLSDRFSAERPKGSFSTLEIQRTEQGDSAMYLCASSLGAGEDEQYFGPGTRLTVT.

The CDR3 DNA is TGTGCCAGCAGCCCCCAATTAGAAGGCAGTAACACTGAAGCTTTCTTT. Translated: CASSPQLEGSNTEAFF. This rearrangement joins TRBV14 to TRBJ1-1; D call uncertain. The CDR3 extends over 16 amino acids. CDR1 and CDR2 from the germline V gene are SGHDN and FVKESK. Trimming took 4 bases from V and 2 from J, leaving 17 bases between them. The full variable domain, with the rest looked up from reference TRBV14 and TRBJ1-1, is EAGVTQFPSHSVIEKGQTVTLRCDPISGHDNLYWYRRVMGKEIKFLLHFVKESKQDESGMPNNRFLAERTGGTYSTLKVQPAELEDSGVYFCASSPQLEGSNTEAFFGQGTRLTVV.

Only one count was recorded for this clone. The chain joins TRBV9 to TRBJ2-1; 9 bases are a match to TRBD1. Trimming at V came to 3 bases and at J to 9 bases, leaving 10 bases not matched to a gene. CDR1 SGDLS and CDR2 YYNGEE come from the germline V gene. The CDR3 spans 15 residues. Here the CDR3 DNA reads TGTGCCAGCAGCGCACCCGGGACAGGGCGAGCTGAGCAGTTCTTC. This gives the protein CASSAPGTGRAEQFF.

The V gene is TRBV27, the J gene TRBJ1-2, with D maybe TRBD1 (5 bases). The CDR3 covers 17 residues. V dropped 7 bases and J dropped 7 bases, with 28 bases sitting between them. The germline V gene has CDR1 MNHEY and CDR2 SMNVEV (reference sequence). As DNA, the CDR3 is TGTGCCAGCAAGGAGGAATTAGGCAGTAAACGGGGGGGTGGCTACACCTTC. Its protein product is CASKEELGSKRGGGYTF.

This sequence joins TRBV28 and TRBJ2-7, with a possible D match to TRBD1 (5 bases). The length of the CDR3 is 16 residues. Trimming pared 6 bases from V and 7 bases from J, leaving 25 bases between. Looked up from germline, CDR1 is MDHEN and CDR2 is SYDVKM. Written as DNA, the CDR3 is TGTGCCAGCAGCTTGATGGACACACATTTCAGATGGGAGCAGTACTTC. Translated: CASSLMDTHFRWEQYF.

The chain joins TRBV11-3 to TRBJ2-1, with 14 bases fitting TRBD2. Trimming removed 2 bases from V and 3 bases from J; junction bases left unmatched: 9. The CDR3 sequence is 19 residues long. Germline V lookup: CDR1 SGHNT, CDR2 YENEEA. The CDR3 is CASSLSGTSGSSLYNEQFF. CDR3 coding DNA: TGTGCCAGCAGCTTATCCGGGACTAGCGGGAGCTCCCTCTACAATGAGCAGTTCTTC.

The chain combines TRBV6-5 with TRBJ1-5; D uncertain. CDR3 length: 12 amino acids. The V end was cut by 9 bases, the J end by 0 bases, with 6 bases between. From germline, CDR1 is MNHEY and CDR2 SVGAGI. CDR3 DNA: TGTGCCAGAGAATATAGCAATCAGCCCCAGCATTTT. Protein product: CAREYSNQPQHF.

This chain uses TRBV10-3 with TRBJ2-3; D call uncertain. This CDR3 contains 15 residues. The V gene lost 4 bases and the J gene lost 0 bases, with 11 bases spanning the gap. CDR1 is ENHRY, CDR2 SYGVKD, per germline. CDR3 nucleotides: TGTGCCATCAGTGCGGCTCACCCCAGCACAGATACGCAGTATTTT. Its protein is CAISAAHPSTDTQYF.

The chain combines TRBV7-9 with TRBJ2-7; 9 bases line up with TRBD1. Germline CDR1 and CDR2: SEHNR and FQNEAQ (reference sequence). CDR3 length: 14 amino acids. Trimming took 6 bases from V and 2 from J; bases not matched to a gene: 5. Here the CDR3 DNA reads TGTGCCAGCAGAGCCGGGACAGGGCCCTACGAGCAGTACTTC. Amino acids: CASRAGTGPYEQYF. The full variable domain, rest sourced from reference TRBV7-9 and TRBJ2-7, is DTGVSQNPRHKITKRGQNVTFRCDPISEHNRLYWYRQTLGQGPEFLTYFQNEAQLEKSRLLSDRFSAERPKGSFSTLEIQRTEQGDSAMYLCASRAGTGPYEQYFGPGTRLTVT.

For this clone: Distinct nucleotide sequences in the sample also encode this CDR3. This chain links TRBV18 with TRBJ2-1, with TRBD2 matching 11 bases. J gave up 4 bases and V 6 bases, and 5 bases lay outside the gene matches. In germline, CDR1 is KGHSH, CDR2 LQKENI. This CDR3 is 15 amino acids long. The CDR3 sequence: CASSLGTSGYNEQFF. Here the CDR3 DNA reads TGTGCCAGCTCCCTAGGGACTAGCGGTTACAATGAGCAGTTCTTC.

V is TRBV5-4 and J is TRBJ1-1; unclear D gene. Germline CDR1 SGHNT, CDR2 YYREEE (reference sequence). Trimming cost V 0 bases and J 0 bases, with 9 bases left between them. This CDR3 spans 15 amino acids. CDR3: CASSLVPRLNTEAFF. Here the CDR3 DNA reads TGTGCCAGCAGCTTGGTTCCCAGGTTGAACACTGAAGCTTTCTTT.

The chain employs TRBV7-2 and TRBJ1-3, with a weak D call TRBD1 (5 bases). V was cut by 3 bases and J by 4 bases, with 19 bases left in between. Germline values: CDR1 SGHTA, CDR2 FQGNSA. The CDR3 covers 17 residues. The CDR3 DNA sequence: TGTGCCAGCAGCTTTATGGGGGGAGCCTCGGGAGGAAACACCATATATTTT. It is translated as CASSFMGGASGGNTIYF.

The V call is TRBV29-1, the J call TRBJ1-5, with 8 bases aligning to TRBD1. Trimming at V came to 4 bases and at J to 1 base, leaving 6 bases not matched to a gene. The CDR3 length is 15 residues. Germline CDR1 and CDR2: SQVTM and ANQGSEA. CDR3 amino acids: CSVVTDRGSNQPQHF. CDR3 nucleotides: TGCAGCGTTGTTACCGACAGGGGAAGCAATCAGCCCCAGCATTTT.

The V gene is TRBV7-6, the J gene TRBJ1-1, with D possibly being TRBD1 (6 bases). There are 14 residues in the CDR3. The V and J ends lost 2 bases and 5 bases respectively, with 12 bases between them. The V gene's germline CDR1 is SGHVS and CDR2 FNYEAQ. CDR3 sequence: CASSLFRGETEAFF. Written as DNA, the CDR3 is TGTGCCAGCAGCTTATTCAGGGGAGAAACTGAAGCTTTCTTT.

V gene TRBV18 combines with J gene TRBJ2-5; D unresolved. The tail of the sequence fits TRBJ2-7 better, so the J call may be wrong. The CDR3 contains 13 residues. CDR1 is KGHSH and CDR2 is LQKENI in the germline V gene. The CDR3 protein is CASSPPASYEQYF. CDR3 bases: TGTGCCAGCTCACCACCGGCCTCCTACGAGCAGTACTTC.

The chain recombines TRBV7-9 with TRBJ2-7; D ambiguous. The germline V gene encodes CDR1 SEHNR and CDR2 FQNEAQ (reference sequence). CDR3 length equals 13 residues. Between the trimmed V and J ends, which lost 4 bases and 2 bases, there was a span of 9 bases. The CDR3 nucleotides are TGTGCCAGCAGCTCCCAAACCGCCTACGAGCAGTACTTC. Amino acids: CASSSQTAYEQYF. The variable domain in full, with the rest retrieved from reference TRBV7-9 and TRBJ2-7, is DTGVSQNPRHKITKRGQNVTFRCDPISEHNRLYWYRQTLGQGPEFLTYFQNEAQLEKSRLLSDRFSAERPKGSFSTLEIQRTEQGDSAMYLCASSSQTAYEQYFGPGTRLTVT.

The chain combines TRBV27 with TRBJ1-5; D is uncertain. The V end was cut by 0 bases, the J end by 3 bases, with 6 bases between. Per germline, CDR1 MNHEY and CDR2 SMNVEV (reference sequence). This CDR3 has 14 amino acids. CDR3 region: CASSLSFTNQPQHF. The CDR3 region has the DNA TGTGCCAGCAGTTTATCATTTACCAATCAGCCCCAGCATTTT.

This chain links TRBV5-4 with TRBJ2-7; 10 nucleotides align to TRBD2. After removal of 0 bases from V and 5 bases from J, the junction contained 11 bases not matched to a gene. Germline CDR1 reads SGHNT; CDR2 reads YYREEE (reference sequence). The CDR3 consists of 17 residues. The CDR3 nucleotides are TGTGCCAGCAGCTTGGCGGTGGAAGCGGGAGGGCCCCACGAGCAGTACTTC. It encodes CASSLAVEAGGPHEQYF.